A single sample is the source of the 5 T cell receptor beta chains below, sequenced in a study of CD8+ T cells in alopecia areata. cDNA reverse transcribed from extracted RNA served as the sequencing template. The protocol was immunoSEQ multiplex PCR, while the TCRdb copy is restricted to in-frame clones and leaves out a portion. The sample consists of roughly 180,000 clones, more than 60% of them appearing once. Source: CD4+ T cells sorted from blood, taken at week 0. The receptors were sampled from a human donor with alopecia areata.

The genes are TRBV7-9 and TRBJ1-1; 11 positions match TRBD1. Germline V gene lookup returns CDR1 SEHNR and CDR2 FQNEAQ (reference sequence). CDR3 length: 17 residues. V was clipped by 5 bases and J by 4 bases; unmatched bases: 12. CDR3 DNA sequence: TGTGCCAGCAGCCCGGACAGGGGGCACGCGTTTGGCACTGAAGCTTTCTTT. The encoded protein is CASSPDRGHAFGTEAFF.

At least ten counts were recorded for this clone. The chain has TRBV4-3 and TRBJ2-1; unclear D gene. The V end lost 0 bases, the J end lost 0 bases, and 6 bases lay between the germline ends. The CDR3 sequence is 15 residues long. Germline-derived CDR1 and CDR2 are LGHNA and YSLEER. The CDR3 spells CASSQEVSSYNEQFF. CDR3 coding DNA: TGCGCCAGCAGCCAAGAAGTAAGCTCCTACAATGAGCAGTTCTTC.

The chain combines TRBV30 with TRBJ1-1; 7 bases match TRBD1. This CDR3 has 13 amino acids. V lost 2 bases to trimming and J lost 4 bases; unmatched junction nucleotides: 4. Germline V gene data show CDR1 as GTSNPN and CDR2 as SVGIG (reference sequence). In DNA form, the CDR3 reads TGTGCCTGGAGTAAGGGGGCGCGCACTGAAGCTTTCTTT. It encodes CAWSKGARTEAFF.

The chain joins TRBV29-1 to TRBJ2-5, with D possibly matching TRBD2 (5 bases). CDR1 and CDR2 from the germline V gene are SQVTM and ANQGSEA. The CDR3 runs 13 residues. With 5 bases removed from V and 5 bases from J, the gap between germline ends came to 15 bases. The CDR3 protein is CSVQSVLGETQYF. The DNA for the CDR3 is TGCAGCGTTCAATCCGTACTAGGCGAGACCCAGTACTTC.

The genes are TRBV2 and TRBJ2-3; 8 bases fit TRBD2. The length of the CDR3 is 14 residues. CDR1 SNHLY and CDR2 FYNNEI come from the germline V gene. Trimming at V came to 4 bases and at J to 6 bases, leaving 6 bases not matched to a gene. This CDR3 reads CASSVGLAMDTQYF. As DNA, the CDR3 is TGTGCCAGCAGTGTTGGACTAGCCATGGATACGCAGTATTTT. Looking up the rest from reference TRBV2 and TRBJ2-3 gives the full variable domain: EPEVTQTPSHQVTQMGQEVILRCVPISNHLYFYWYRQILGQKVEFLVSFYNNEISEKSEIFDDQFSVERPDGSNFTLKIRSTKLEDSAMYFCASSVGLAMDTQYFGPGTRLTVL.